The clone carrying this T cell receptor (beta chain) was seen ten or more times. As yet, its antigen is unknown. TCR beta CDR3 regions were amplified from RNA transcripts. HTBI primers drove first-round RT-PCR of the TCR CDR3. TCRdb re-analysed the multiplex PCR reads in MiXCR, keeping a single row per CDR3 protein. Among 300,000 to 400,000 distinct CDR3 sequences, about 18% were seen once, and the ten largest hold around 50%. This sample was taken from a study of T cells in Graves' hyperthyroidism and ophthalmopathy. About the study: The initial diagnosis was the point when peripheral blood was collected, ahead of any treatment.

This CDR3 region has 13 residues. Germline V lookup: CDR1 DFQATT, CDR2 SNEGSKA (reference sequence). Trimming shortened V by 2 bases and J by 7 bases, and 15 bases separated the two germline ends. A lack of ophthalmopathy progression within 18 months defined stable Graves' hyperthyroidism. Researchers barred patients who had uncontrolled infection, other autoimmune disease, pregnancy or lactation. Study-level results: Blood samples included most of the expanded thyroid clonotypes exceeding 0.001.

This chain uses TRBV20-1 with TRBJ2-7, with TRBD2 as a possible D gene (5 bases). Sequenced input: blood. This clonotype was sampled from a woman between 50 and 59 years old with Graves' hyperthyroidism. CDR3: CSARSLDRWEQYF. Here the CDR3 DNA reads TGCAGTGCTAGATCACTAGATCGTTGGGAGCAGTACTTC.